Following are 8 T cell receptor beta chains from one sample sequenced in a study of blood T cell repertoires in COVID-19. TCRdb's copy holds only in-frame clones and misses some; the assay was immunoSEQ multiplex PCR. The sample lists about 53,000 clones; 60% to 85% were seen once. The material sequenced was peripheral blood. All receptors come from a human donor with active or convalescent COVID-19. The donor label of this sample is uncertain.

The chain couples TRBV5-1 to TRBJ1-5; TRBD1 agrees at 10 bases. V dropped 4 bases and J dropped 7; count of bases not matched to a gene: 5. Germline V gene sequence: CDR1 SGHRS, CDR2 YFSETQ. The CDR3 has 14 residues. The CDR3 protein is CASSRDRGGQPQHF. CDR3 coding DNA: TGCGCCAGCAGCCGGGACAGGGGTGGGCAGCCCCAGCATTTT.

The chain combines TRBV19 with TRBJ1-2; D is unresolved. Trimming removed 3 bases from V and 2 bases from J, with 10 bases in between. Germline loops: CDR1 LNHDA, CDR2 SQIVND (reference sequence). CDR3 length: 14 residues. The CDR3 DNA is TGTGCCAGTAGTATGGGCCTCTCCAACTATGGCTACACCTTC. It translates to CASSMGLSNYGYTF.

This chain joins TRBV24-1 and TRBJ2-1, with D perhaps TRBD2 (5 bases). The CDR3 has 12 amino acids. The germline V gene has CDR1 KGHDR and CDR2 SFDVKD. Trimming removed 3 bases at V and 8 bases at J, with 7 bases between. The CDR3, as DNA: TGTGCCACCAGTGATGCGAGGGATGAGCAGTTCTTC. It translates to CATSDARDEQFF.

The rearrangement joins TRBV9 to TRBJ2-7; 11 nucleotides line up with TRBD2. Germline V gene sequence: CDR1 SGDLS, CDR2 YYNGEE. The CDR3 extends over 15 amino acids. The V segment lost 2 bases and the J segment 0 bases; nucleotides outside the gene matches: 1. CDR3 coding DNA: TGTGCCAGCAGCGTGGGACTAGCGGACTCCTACGAGCAGTACTTC. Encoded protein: CASSVGLADSYEQYF.

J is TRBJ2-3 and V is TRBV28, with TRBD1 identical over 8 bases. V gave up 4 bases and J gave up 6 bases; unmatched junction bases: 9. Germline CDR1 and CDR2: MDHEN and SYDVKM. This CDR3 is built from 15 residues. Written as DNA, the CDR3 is TGTGCCAGCAGTTCCCCTGGGACAGGCGCCGATACGCAGTATTTT. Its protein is CASSSPGTGADTQYF.

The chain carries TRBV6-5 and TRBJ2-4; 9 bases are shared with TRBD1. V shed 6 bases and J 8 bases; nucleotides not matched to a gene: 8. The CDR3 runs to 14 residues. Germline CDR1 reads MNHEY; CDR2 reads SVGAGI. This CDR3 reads CASRPGQGLDIQYF. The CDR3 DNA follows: TGTGCCAGCAGACCCGGACAGGGGTTAGACATTCAGTACTTC.

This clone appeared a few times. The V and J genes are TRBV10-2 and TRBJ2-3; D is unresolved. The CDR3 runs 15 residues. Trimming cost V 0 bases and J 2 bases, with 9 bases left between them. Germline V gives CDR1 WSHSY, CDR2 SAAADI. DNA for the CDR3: TGCGCCAGCAGTGAGTCACCGACTCTCACAGATACGCAGTATTTT. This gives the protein CASSESPTLTDTQYF.

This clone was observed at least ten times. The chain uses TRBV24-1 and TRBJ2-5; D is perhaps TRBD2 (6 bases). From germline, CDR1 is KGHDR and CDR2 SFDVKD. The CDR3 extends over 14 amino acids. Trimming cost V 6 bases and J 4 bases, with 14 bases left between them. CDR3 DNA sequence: TGTGCCACCAGTCCCGGGACCGGGGGAGAGACCCAGTACTTC. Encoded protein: CATSPGTGGETQYF.